These 26 T cell receptor beta chains share one sample of origin, sequenced in a study of massively parallel sequencing of T cell beta chains. MiXCR, applied by TCRdb to the 5' RACE reads, yields one record per CDR3 protein. The sample contains 4,000 to 4,500 distinct CDR3 sequences, roughly two fifths of which appear only once. Material for sequencing was commercial RNA from peripheral blood pooled from many donors. The receptors shown here come from a pool of human donors in good health; the sample was commercial RNA pooled from many donors.

The chain couples TRBV20-1 to TRBJ2-7; D is uncertain. Germline-derived CDR1 and CDR2 are DFQATT and SNEGSKA (reference sequence). The CDR3 is 11 amino acids. The V end lost 6 bases, the J end lost 2 bases, and 8 bases lay between the germline ends. The CDR3 nucleotides read TGCAGTGCGGATACCCCCTACGAGCAGTACTTC. Encoded protein: CSADTPYEQYF.

By share, this clonotype ranks as medium-sized. The CDR3 spells CASSWDRNSPLHF. CDR3 sequence (DNA): TGTGCCAGCAGTTGGGACCGTAATTCACCCCTCCACTTT. The V and J genes are TRBV27 and TRBJ1-6; a possible D gene is TRBD1 (5 bases). CDR1 MNHEY and CDR2 SMNVEV come from the germline V gene (reference sequence). The CDR3 has 13 residues. V was shortened by 4 bases and J by 6 bases, with 7 bases between the two germline ends.

This rearrangement joins TRBV5-1 to TRBJ2-7; a weak D match, TRBD1 (6 bases). The CDR3 is made up of 14 amino acids. CDR1 SGHRS and CDR2 YFSETQ come from the germline V gene. The ends were cut back, 5 bases at V and 3 bases at J, with 15 bases in the middle. DNA for the CDR3: TGCGCCAGCAGTTCCGGGACATGGAACTACGAGCAGTACTTC. This sequence encodes CASSSGTWNYEQYF.

The gene calls are TRBV29-1 and TRBJ2-3, with 11 bases identical to TRBD2. V lost 5 bases, J lost 7 bases, and 8 bases stayed unmatched. Germline CDR1 and CDR2: SQVTM and ANQGSEA. The CDR3 is 14 residues long. The CDR3 protein is CSVHLAGGWNTQYF. The CDR3 nucleotides are TGCAGCGTTCACCTAGCGGGAGGATGGAATACGCAGTATTTT.

The rearrangement links TRBV20-1 to TRBJ1-5; possible D gene TRBD1, 5 bases. This CDR3 spans 14 amino acids. CDR1 is DFQATT, CDR2 SNEGSKA, per germline (reference sequence). The germline V and J ends were trimmed by 5 bases and 2 bases, with 13 bases remaining between them. CDR3 DNA sequence: TGCAGTGCTCCGGAGGGGATCGGCAATCAGCCCCAGCATTTT. This gives the protein CSAPEGIGNQPQHF.

Judged by abundance, this clonotype is large. This chain links TRBV20-1 with TRBJ1-1, with D possibly TRBD1 on 6 matching bases. V lost 3 bases and J lost 1, with 9 bases in between. This CDR3 spans 13 amino acids. Germline lookup yields CDR1 DFQATT and CDR2 SNEGSKA (reference sequence). For the CDR3, the DNA is TGCAGTGCTAGGACAGGACCGAACACTGAAGCTTTCTTT. Its protein is CSARTGPNTEAFF.

The chain employs TRBV30 and TRBJ1-5; 8 bases match TRBD1. CDR1 and CDR2 (germline): GTSNPN, SVGIG (reference sequence). The length of the CDR3 is 14 residues. V was clipped by 4 bases and J by 1 base; unmatched bases: 3. The CDR3 is CAWTGGLSNQPQHF. CDR3 bases: TGTGCCTGGACAGGGGGCTTGAGCAATCAGCCCCAGCATTTT.

The chain uses TRBV7-4 and TRBJ2-1; a possible D gene is TRBD2 (6 bases). This CDR3 has 15 amino acids. Per the germline V gene, CDR1 is SGHVT and CDR2 is SQSDAQ. V was cut by 2 bases and J by 2 bases, with 10 bases left in between. The CDR3 nucleotides read TGTGCCAGCAGCTTATTGACTAGACCCTACAATGAGCAGTTCTTC. Translated, it gives CASSLLTRPYNEQFF.

This clonotype has just a few counts. V usage is TRBV29-1 and J usage is TRBJ2-7; weak D call: TRBD2 (5 bases). The CDR3 has 11 residues. The germline V gene has CDR1 SQVTM and CDR2 ANQGSEA. Trimming cost V 2 bases and J 3 bases, with 5 bases left between them. CDR3 sequence: CSVERDYEQYF. The CDR3 region has the DNA TGCAGCGTTGAACGGGACTACGAGCAGTACTTC.

This clonotype turned up a few times. This rearrangement joins TRBV20-1 to TRBJ1-4; D not resolved. The CDR3 totals 11 residues. Germline V gene sequence: CDR1 DFQATT, CDR2 SNEGSKA (reference sequence). V lost 3 bases and J 6 bases, leaving 5 bases between the germline ends. The CDR3 here is CSASLYEKLFF. CDR3 in DNA: TGCAGTGCTAGTCTATATGAAAAACTGTTTTTT.

This clonotype was counted between two and nine times. This chain joins TRBV2 and TRBJ2-5; D is uncertain. The CDR3 loop spans 13 amino acids. Per the germline V gene, CDR1 is SNHLY and CDR2 is FYNNEI. Trimming took off 4 bases at V and 6 bases at J, with 12 bases between the two ends. The CDR3 here is CASSVAVIKTQYF. DNA for the CDR3: TGTGCCAGCAGTGTTGCGGTCATCAAGACCCAGTACTTC.

The V and J genes are TRBV25-1 and TRBJ2-2; D might be TRBD1 or TRBD2, each matching 5 bases. The CDR3 extends over 14 amino acids. Per germline, CDR1 MGHDK and CDR2 SYGVNS. V lost 1 base, J lost 5 bases, and 8 bases lay in between. The CDR3 here is CASSESGQTGELFF. CDR3 coding DNA: TGTGCCAGCAGTGAATCGGGGCAAACCGGGGAGCTGTTTTTT. Combining the CDR3 with reference TRBV25-1 and TRBJ2-2 gives the whole variable domain EADIYQTPRYLVIGTGKKITLECSQTMGHDKMYWYQQDPGMELHLIHYSYGVNSTEKGDLSSESTVSRIRTEHFPLTLESARPSHTSQYLCASSESGQTGELFFGEGSRLTVL.

The chain combines TRBV5-1 with TRBJ2-3, with D perhaps matching TRBD2 (5 bases). The length of the CDR3 is 13 residues. CDR1 SGHRS and CDR2 YFSETQ come from the germline V gene. Trimming removed 4 bases from V and 6 bases from J, with 12 bases in between. Here the CDR3 reads CASSPGSADTQYF. CDR3 DNA: TGCGCCAGCAGCCCCGGTAGCGCTGATACGCAGTATTTT.

The table lists this clonotype with a few counts. The chain combines TRBV4-2 with TRBJ2-5; D is unclear. Trimming left V 1 base short and J 4 bases short, with 10 bases between. The CDR3 has 14 amino acids. Germline V gives CDR1 LGHNA, CDR2 YNFKEQ. The CDR3 sequence: CASSQGLSGETQYF. DNA for the CDR3: TGTGCCAGCAGCCAAGGTTTGTCTGGAGAGACCCAGTACTTC.

This clonotype was detected a few times. The J gene is TRBJ2-1, the V gene TRBV11-3, with a tentative D call TRBD2 (6 bases). V was trimmed by 1 base and J by 3 bases, leaving 10 bases between them. Germline V CDR1 and CDR2: SGHNT, YENEEA. There are 15 residues in the CDR3. CDR3 region: CASSLVWGGYNEQFF. The CDR3, as DNA: TGTGCCAGCAGCTTAGTTTGGGGAGGCTACAATGAGCAGTTCTTC.

This rearrangement joins TRBV5-1 to TRBJ1-5; TRBD1 agrees at 11 bases. V was clipped by 4 bases and J by 6 bases; unmatched bases: 3. CDR3 length: 14 residues. CDR1 SGHRS and CDR2 YFSETQ come from the germline V gene. CDR3 amino acids: CASSPGQGAQPQHF. DNA of the CDR3: TGCGCCAGCAGCCCCGGACAGGGGGCTCAGCCCCAGCATTTT.

This rearrangement joins TRBV11-1 to TRBJ1-2; tentatively, D is TRBD1 (5 bases). Germline values: CDR1 SGHAT, CDR2 FQDESV (reference sequence). The CDR3 loop spans 13 amino acids. Trimming cost V 5 bases and J 8 bases, with 15 bases left between them. The CDR3 spells CASSPPGLGGYTF. CDR3 in DNA: TGTGCCAGCAGCCCCCCGGGACTGGGAGGCTACACCTTC. Combining the CDR3 with reference TRBV11-1 and TRBJ1-2 gives the whole variable domain EAEVAQSPRYKITEKSQAVAFWCDPISGHATLYWYRQILGQGPELLVQFQDESVVDDSQLPKDRFSAERLKGVDSTLKIQPAELGDSAMYLCASSPPGLGGYTFGSGTRLTVV.

The CDR3 spells CASSLVAEKYNEQFF. The DNA for the CDR3 is TGTGCCAGCAGCTTAGTAGCGGAGAAATACAATGAGCAGTTCTTC. The chain recombines TRBV7-4 with TRBJ2-1, with D perhaps matching TRBD2 (6 bases). Germline CDR1 and CDR2: SGHVT and SQSDAQ. The V end lost 1 base, the J end lost 4 bases, and 11 bases lay between the germline ends. The CDR3 extends over 15 amino acids.

This clonotype was detected a few times. Here the CDR3 reads CASSEGPSGEQYF. In nucleotides, the CDR3 is TGTGCCAGCAGTGAAGGCCCCTCGGGCGAGCAGTACTTC. This rearrangement joins TRBV2 to TRBJ2-7; D not certain. Trimming removed 1 base at V and 6 bases at J, with 10 bases between. CDR3 length equals 13 residues. From germline, CDR1 is SNHLY and CDR2 FYNNEI. Complete variable domain (other parts from reference TRBV2 and TRBJ2-7): EPEVTQTPSHQVTQMGQEVILRCVPISNHLYFYWYRQILGQKVEFLVSFYNNEISEKSEIFDDQFSVERPDGSNFTLKIRSTKLEDSAMYFCASSEGPSGEQYFGPGTRLTVT.

The chain has TRBV20-1 and TRBJ2-5, with D hard to call. Germline-derived CDR1 and CDR2 are DFQATT and SNEGSKA (reference sequence). V was shortened by 2 bases and J by 10 bases, with 11 bases between the two germline ends. The CDR3 runs 11 residues. Here the CDR3 DNA reads TGCAGTGCTAGAACTCCAACCGGCCAGTACTTC. Amino acid sequence: CSARTPTGQYF.

This clonotype was found a few times. This chain uses TRBV29-1 with TRBJ2-5, with 9 positions matching TRBD2. This CDR3 comprises 12 residues. The V segment lost 7 bases and the J segment 5 bases; nucleotides outside the gene matches: 5. Germline CDR1 and CDR2: SQVTM and ANQGSEA. For the CDR3, the DNA is TGCAGCGCTCTAGCGGGATCGGAGACCCAGTACTTC. Amino acid sequence: CSALAGSETQYF.

This clonotype has just a few counts. This chain uses TRBV13 with TRBJ2-1; a weak D match, TRBD1 (5 bases). CDR1 is PRHDT and CDR2 is FYEKMQ in the germline V gene (reference sequence). The V and J ends lost 3 bases and 7 bases respectively, with 7 bases between them. The CDR3 sequence is 12 residues long. The CDR3, as DNA: TGTGCCAGCAGCTTTGGGGCAAATGAGCAGTTCTTC. Translated: CASSFGANEQFF. The full variable domain, in which reference TRBV13 and TRBJ2-1 provide the parts outside the CDR3, is AAGVIQSPRHLIKEKRETATLKCYPIPRHDTVYWYQQGPGQDPQFLISFYEKMQSDKGSIPDRFSAQQFSDYHSELNMSSLELGDSALYFCASSFGANEQFFGPGTRLTVL.

This clonotype was seen only a few times. The chain recombines TRBV6-2 or TRBV6-3 with TRBJ2-3, with a tentative D call TRBD2 (5 bases). Trimming cost V 0 bases and J 8 bases, with 6 bases left between them. CDR1 is MNHEY and CDR2 is SVGEGT in the germline V gene. The CDR3 length is 12 residues. In DNA, the CDR3 is TGTGCCAGCAGTTACTCGAGCGGTACGCAGTATTTT. Translating gives CASSYSSGTQYF.

The chain is built from TRBV25-1 and TRBJ2-3; perhaps TRBD1 as D (6 bases). The CDR3 extends over 15 amino acids. The germline V gene has CDR1 MGHDK and CDR2 SYGVNS. The V end lost 2 bases, the J end lost 7 bases, and 16 bases lay between the germline ends. This CDR3 reads CASSEGIPGAHTQYF. As DNA, the CDR3 is TGTGCCAGCAGTGAAGGTATCCCAGGGGCCCATACGCAGTATTTT.

J is TRBJ2-1 and V is TRBV23-1; tentative D call: TRBD2 (5 bases). TRBV23-1 is assigned to the ORF class and has an uncertain function. V was cut by 7 bases and J by 9 bases, with 13 bases left in between. The CDR3 has 12 amino acids. CDR3 nucleotide sequence: TGCGCCAGCACGGGTCGAGGGCGTGAGCAGTTCTTC. Protein sequence: CASTGRGREQFF.

Only a few counts were recorded for this clonotype. J is TRBJ2-6 and V is TRBV20-1; no reliable D call. Germline loops: CDR1 DFQATT, CDR2 SNEGSKA (reference sequence). V was pared by 0 bases and J by 2 bases, with 8 bases between. This CDR3 contains 15 residues. The DNA for the CDR3 is TGCAGTGCTAGAGATCCATCTACTGGGGCCAACGTCCTGACTTTC. Translating gives CSARDPSTGANVLTF.